This TCR beta chain emerged from a study of regulatory T cells in long-lasting Graves disease. TCR beta libraries were built with iRepertoire HTBI primers and Arm-PCR of CDR3 regions. TCRdb used MiXCR to reprocess the multiplex PCR reads, holding one entry per CDR3 protein. The sample has 350,000 to 550,000 distinct CDR3 sequences, around 15% seen once; the top ten hold 17%. Time point: newly diagnosed GD, antithyroid drugs for less than 3 months. Making the TCR library involved RNA that had been extracted from PBMCs. At least ten counts were recorded for this clonotype. The same specimen was also included in a second study, on T cells in Graves' hyperthyroidism and ophthalmopathy.

The sequence derives from a woman aged 45-65 years with Graves disease. The material was peripheral blood mononuclear cells (PBMCs), obtained at new diagnosis, from a patient treated with antithyroid drugs.

CDR3 coding DNA: TGTGCCAGCAGCAAGGGACTAGCGGGAGCCCTCGGCGGGGAGCTGTTTTTT. It encodes CASSKGLAGALGGELFF. The chain has TRBV11-1 and TRBJ2-2; 14 bases align to TRBD2. The CDR3 consists of 17 residues. The germline gives CDR1 SGHAT, CDR2 FQDESV (reference sequence). Trimming cost V 5 bases and J 7 bases; bases outside gene matches: 9.